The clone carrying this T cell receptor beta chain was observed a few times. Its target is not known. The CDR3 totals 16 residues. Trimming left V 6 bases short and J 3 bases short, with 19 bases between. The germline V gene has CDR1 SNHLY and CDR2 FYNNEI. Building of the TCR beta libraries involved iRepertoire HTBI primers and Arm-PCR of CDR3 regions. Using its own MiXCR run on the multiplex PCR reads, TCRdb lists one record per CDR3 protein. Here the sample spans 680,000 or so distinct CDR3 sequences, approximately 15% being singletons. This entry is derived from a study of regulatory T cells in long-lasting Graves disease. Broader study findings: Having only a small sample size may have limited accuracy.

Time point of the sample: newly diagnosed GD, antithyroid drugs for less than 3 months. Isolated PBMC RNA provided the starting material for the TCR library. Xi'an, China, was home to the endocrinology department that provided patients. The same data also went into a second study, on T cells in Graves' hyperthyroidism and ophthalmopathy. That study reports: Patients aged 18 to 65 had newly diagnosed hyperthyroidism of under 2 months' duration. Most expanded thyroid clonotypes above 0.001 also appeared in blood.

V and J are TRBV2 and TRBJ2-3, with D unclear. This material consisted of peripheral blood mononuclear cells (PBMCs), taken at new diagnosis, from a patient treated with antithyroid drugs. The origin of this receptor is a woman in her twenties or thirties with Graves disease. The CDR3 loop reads CASRLRPEPGTDTQYF. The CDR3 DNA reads TGTGCCAGCAGGCTGAGGCCCGAGCCCGGGACAGATACGCAGTATTTT.